What follows describes a single T cell receptor beta chain. The antigen is unknown. The data stem from a study of vaccination effects on CD4 cells after COVID-19. Whole-study findings and limits: Clones from infection and from vaccination both contracted markedly late after vaccination.

The data were produced by immunoSEQ multiplex PCR, yet TCRdb's version contains in-frame clones alone and is incomplete. Of some 70,000 clones listed, 75% to 85% are singletons. The CDR3 spans 13 residues. Between the trimmed V and J ends, which lost 6 bases and 9 bases, there was a span of 15 bases. Germline loops: CDR1 MNHEY, CDR2 SVGAGI. Under the ViraFEST assay, PBMC were stimulated with viral peptide pools so that antigen-specific CD4+ T cells expanded. Sequencing was performed afterwards. Isolating CD4+ T cells followed about 11 days of culture. Having tested negative for nucleocapsid antibodies, the vaccine recipients showed no prior SARS-CoV-2 infection.

Source: CD4+ T cells from PBMCs cultured with SARS-CoV-2 spike peptides, taken before COVID-19 vaccination. This chain joins TRBV6-5 and TRBJ2-1, with a weak D call TRBD1 (6 bases). The sequence derives from a human donor who received a COVID-19 vaccine. CDR3 bases: TGTGCCAGCAGCAAAACAGGGTATGGTGAGCAGTTCTTC. Amino acid sequence: CASSKTGYGEQFF.